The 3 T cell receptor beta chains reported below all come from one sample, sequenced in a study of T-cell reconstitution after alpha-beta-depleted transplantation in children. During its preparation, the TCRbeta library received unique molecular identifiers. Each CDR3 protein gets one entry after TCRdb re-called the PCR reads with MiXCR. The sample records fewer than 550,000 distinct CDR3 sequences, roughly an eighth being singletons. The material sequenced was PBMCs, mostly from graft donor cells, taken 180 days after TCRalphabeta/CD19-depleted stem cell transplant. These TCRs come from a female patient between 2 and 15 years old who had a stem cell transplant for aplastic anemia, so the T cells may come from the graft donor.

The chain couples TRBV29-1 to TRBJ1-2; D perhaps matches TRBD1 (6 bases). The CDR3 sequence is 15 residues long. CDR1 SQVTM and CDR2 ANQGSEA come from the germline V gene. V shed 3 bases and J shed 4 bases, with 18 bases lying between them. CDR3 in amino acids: CSVEGATRRGYGYTF. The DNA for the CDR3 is TGCAGCGTTGAGGGGGCCACCCGGAGAGGCTATGGCTACACCTTC.

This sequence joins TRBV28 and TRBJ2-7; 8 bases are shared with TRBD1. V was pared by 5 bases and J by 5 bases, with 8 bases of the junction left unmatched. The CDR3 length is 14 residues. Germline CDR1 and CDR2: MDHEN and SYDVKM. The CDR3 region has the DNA TGTGCCAGCAGTCCAGGACAGGGTCCCCACGAGCAGTACTTC. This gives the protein CASSPGQGPHEQYF.

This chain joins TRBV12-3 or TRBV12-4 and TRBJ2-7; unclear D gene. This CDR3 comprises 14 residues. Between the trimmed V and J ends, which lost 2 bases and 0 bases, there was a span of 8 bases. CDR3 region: CASSLRVSSYEQYF. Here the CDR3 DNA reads TGTGCCAGCAGTTTAAGGGTTAGCTCCTACGAGCAGTACTTC.